The clone carrying this TCR beta chain was detected once. Antigen specificity is unknown. Germline V CDR1 and CDR2: MDHEN, SYDVKM. The CDR3 contains 16 residues. V dropped 5 bases and J dropped 6 bases, with 20 bases sitting between them. This record comes from a study of graft-versus-host responses after intestinal transplantation. Study-wide results and caveats: Patients with graft-donor T cell macrochimerism had high graft-versus-host to host-versus-graft clonal ratios in allografts. Researchers found GvH clones in recipient marrow, and some showed up first in ileum or blood.

Sequencing used immunoSEQ multiplex PCR; TCRdb keeps in-frame clones, though not all of them. The sample has about 130,000 clones; 80% to 95% are singletons. Sequenced here: unstimulated CD4+ T cells sorted from spleen or lymph node cells, sampled before intestinal transplant. The chain combines TRBV28 with TRBJ1-5, with D possibly being TRBD1 (6 bases). The clonotype was recovered from a human donor who received an intestinal transplant. The CDR3 reads CASSVARWGGGQPQHF. The CDR3, as DNA: TGTGCCAGCAGTGTCGCCCGATGGGGGGGCGGTCAGCCCCAGCATTTT. The full variable domain, in which reference TRBV28 and TRBJ1-5 provide the parts outside the CDR3, is DVKVTQSSRYLVKRTGEKVFLECVQDMDHENMFWYRQDPGLGLRLIYFSYDVKMKEKGDIPEGYSVSREKKERFSLILESASTNQTSMYLCASSVARWGGGQPQHFGDGTRLSIL.